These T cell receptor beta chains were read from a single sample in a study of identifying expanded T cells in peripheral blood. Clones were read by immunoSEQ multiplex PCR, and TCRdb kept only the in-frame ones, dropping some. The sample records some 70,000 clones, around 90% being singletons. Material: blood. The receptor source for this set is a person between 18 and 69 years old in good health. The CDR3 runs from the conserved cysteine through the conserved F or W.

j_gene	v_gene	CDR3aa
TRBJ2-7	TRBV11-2	CASSLAGALYEQYF
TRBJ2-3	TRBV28	CASSFPQTVVDTQYF
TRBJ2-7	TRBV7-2	CASSLTGTYEQYF
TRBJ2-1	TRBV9	CASSARTGGSDEQFF
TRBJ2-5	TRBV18	CASSPPFGSAQETQYF
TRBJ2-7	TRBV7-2	CASSSGAYEQYF
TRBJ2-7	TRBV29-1	CSVGQGSFGEQYF
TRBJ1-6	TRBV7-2	CASSHRNSPLHF
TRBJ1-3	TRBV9	CASSVGPGHSGNTIYF
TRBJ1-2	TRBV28	CASNPPSYNYGYTF
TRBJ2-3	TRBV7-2	CASSSTGSTDTQYF
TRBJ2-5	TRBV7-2	CASSLGRERETQYF
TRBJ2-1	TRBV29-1	CSVTTSYSYNEQFF
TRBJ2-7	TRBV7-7	CASSFVRTVVFYEQYF
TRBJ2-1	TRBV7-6	CASSWAPPSGGYNEQFF
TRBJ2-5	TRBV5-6	CASSLKETQYF
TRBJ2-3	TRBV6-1	CASSGLTRTSTDTQYF
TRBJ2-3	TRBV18	CASSPTAAGRFTDTQYF
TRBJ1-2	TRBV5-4	CASSLVTQGFGYGYTF
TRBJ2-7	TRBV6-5	CASSYTIYEQYF
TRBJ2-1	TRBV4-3	CASSQATTIHLPTRGMDEQFF
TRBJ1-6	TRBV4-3	CASSQGPYNSPLHF
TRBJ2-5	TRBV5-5	CASSRGPREETQYF
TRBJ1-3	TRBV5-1	CASSVRTGTGNTIYF
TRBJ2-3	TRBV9	CASSGGTGGTDTQYF
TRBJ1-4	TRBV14	CASSQGAYEKLFF
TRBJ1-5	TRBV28	CASSSYRGYQPQHF
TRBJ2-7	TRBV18	CASSPRGAVKGNEQYF
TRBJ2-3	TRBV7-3	CASSIKGGDSQYF
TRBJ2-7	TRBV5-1	CASSSDRNEQYF
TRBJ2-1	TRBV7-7	CASSLGANNEQFF
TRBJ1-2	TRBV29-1	CSVYVTEGYTF
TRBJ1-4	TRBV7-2	CASSLIRGTNEKLFF
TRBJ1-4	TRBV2	CASSWTGRDEKLFF
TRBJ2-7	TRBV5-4	CASSLDGHYEQYF
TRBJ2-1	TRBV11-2	CASSPQRRLTSGNNEQFF
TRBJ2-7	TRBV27	CASSLRDSTYGEQYF
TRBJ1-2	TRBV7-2	CASRNQNYYGYTF
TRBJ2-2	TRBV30	CAWSVYSRELFF
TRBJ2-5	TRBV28	CASSLRGGRLQETQYF
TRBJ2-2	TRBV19	CASSIVWSSGGYQNTGELFF
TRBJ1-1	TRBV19	CASSIGPGQGPRFPSNTEAFF
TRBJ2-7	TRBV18	CASSPGLAGTYEQYF
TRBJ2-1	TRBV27	CASRADSSSYNEQFF
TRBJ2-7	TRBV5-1	CASRKEQGYEQYF
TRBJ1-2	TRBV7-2	CASSEGQGYGYTF
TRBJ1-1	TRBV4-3	CASSLDGGWLGTEAFF